The text below deals with one T cell receptor beta chain. The entry originates in a study of blood T cell repertoires in COVID-19. Overall study context: The United States, Italy and Spain provided the acute and convalescent COVID-19 samples. T cells, B-cell-depleted T cells, or PBMCs supplied cDNA or gDNA.

The assay was immunoSEQ multiplex PCR, and TCRdb's table has in-frame clones only and misses some. The sample gives 150,000 to 200,000 clones, around 82% of which show up once; about 15% is in the top ten. Germline V gives CDR1 GTSNPN, CDR2 SVGIG (reference sequence). Trimming stripped 3 bases from V and 5 bases from J, with 13 bases between. This CDR3 is 13 amino acids long. Grouping used clinical history reported by participants in a survey and questionnaire. The rearrangement joins TRBV30 to TRBJ2-5; D might be TRBD1 (5 bases). This TCR was sampled from a woman aged 50 to 60 with acute COVID-19. Input material: PBMCs or T cells enriched from blood (not recorded which). In DNA, the CDR3 is TGTGCCTGGAGGGGGCCTGGTGCGGAGACCCAGTACTTC. Protein sequence: CAWRGPGAETQYF.